These T cell receptor beta chains were read from a single sample in a study of blood T cell repertoires in COVID-19. The data were produced by immunoSEQ multiplex PCR, yet TCRdb's version contains in-frame clones alone and is incomplete. The table records 42,000 or so clones, about 90% of them present only once. The sample consisted of peripheral blood. The receptors derive from a man aged 45-65 years with active COVID-19. Each CDR3 is given with its conserved first and last residue. The order of the fields is D gene, CDR3 length, J gene, V gene, CDR3 protein, CDR3 DNA. The D gene is left open where the match is weak.

d_call: -
cdr3_length: 13
j_call: TRBJ2-2
v_call: TRBV11-2
cdr3_aa: CASSFQGSGELFF
cdr3_nt: TGTGCCAGCAGCTTCCAGGGTTCCGGGGAGCTGTTTTTT

d_call: -
cdr3_length: 15
j_call: TRBJ1-1
v_call: TRBV19
cdr3_aa: CASSIYHSSNTEAFF
cdr3_nt: TGTGCCAGTAGTATATATCACAGTTCGAACACTGAAGCTTTCTTT

d_call: -
cdr3_length: 15
j_call: TRBJ2-3
v_call: TRBV28
cdr3_aa: CASSEGGPSTDTQYF
cdr3_nt: TGTGCCAGCAGTGAGGGAGGCCCAAGCACAGATACGCAGTATTTT

d_call: -
cdr3_length: 14
j_call: TRBJ1-1
v_call: TRBV11-2
cdr3_aa: CASSLDREATEAFF
cdr3_nt: TGTGCCAGCAGCTTAGACAGGGAGGCGACTGAAGCTTTCTTT

d_call: -
cdr3_length: 14
j_call: TRBJ2-3
v_call: TRBV2
cdr3_aa: CASTPEFSTDTQYF
cdr3_nt: TGTGCCAGCACGCCAGAATTCAGCACAGATACGCAGTATTTT

d_call: -
cdr3_length: 12
j_call: TRBJ2-1
v_call: TRBV10-2
cdr3_aa: CASRGAYNEQFF
cdr3_nt: TGCGCCAGCCGAGGAGCCTACAATGAGCAGTTCTTC

d_call: -
cdr3_length: 14
j_call: TRBJ2-3
v_call: TRBV15
cdr3_aa: CATSRDMRSDTQYF
cdr3_nt: TGTGCCACCAGCAGAGATATGCGGTCAGATACGCAGTATTTT

d_call: -
cdr3_length: 15
j_call: TRBJ2-5
v_call: TRBV27
cdr3_aa: CASTSRGGWQETQYF
cdr3_nt: TGTGCCAGCACCTCCAGGGGTGGTTGGCAAGAGACCCAGTACTTC

d_call: TRBD2
cdr3_length: 17
j_call: TRBJ2-2
v_call: TRBV24-1
cdr3_aa: CATSGASGGSYTGELFF
cdr3_nt: TGTGCCACCAGTGGTGCTTCGGGAGGGTCGTACACCGGGGAGCTGTTTTTT

d_call: TRBD1
cdr3_length: 13
j_call: TRBJ2-7
v_call: TRBV5-4
cdr3_aa: CASSFGQGREQYF
cdr3_nt: TGTGCCAGCAGCTTCGGACAGGGGAGGGAGCAGTACTTC

d_call: TRBD1
cdr3_length: 14
j_call: TRBJ2-7
v_call: TRBV5-6
cdr3_aa: CASSWDRGLHEQYF
cdr3_nt: TGTGCCAGCAGCTGGGACAGGGGGCTACACGAGCAGTACTTC

d_call: -
cdr3_length: 12
j_call: TRBJ1-1
v_call: TRBV28
cdr3_aa: CASQDGYTEAFF
cdr3_nt: TGTGCCAGCCAAGACGGGTACACTGAAGCTTTCTTT

d_call: -
cdr3_length: 14
j_call: TRBJ2-7
v_call: TRBV21-1
cdr3_aa: CASSTRGCSYEQYF
cdr3_nt: TGTGCCAGCAGCACTCGGGGGTGCTCCTACGAGCAGTACTTC

d_call: -
cdr3_length: 15
j_call: TRBJ2-7
v_call: TRBV9
cdr3_aa: CASSSRDTDSYEQYF
cdr3_nt: TGTGCCAGCAGCTCCCGGGACACCGACTCCTACGAGCAGTACTTC

d_call: TRBD2
cdr3_length: 14
j_call: TRBJ2-3
v_call: TRBV6-5
cdr3_aa: CASSPGLARDTQYF
cdr3_nt: TGTGCCAGCTCTCCGGGACTAGCTAGGGATACGCAGTATTTT

d_call: -
cdr3_length: 15
j_call: TRBJ1-5
v_call: TRBV5-1
cdr3_aa: CASSYAPGQFLPQHF
cdr3_nt: TGCGCCAGCAGCTACGCTCCGGGACAATTTTTGCCCCAGCATTTT

d_call: -
cdr3_length: 13
j_call: TRBJ1-2
v_call: TRBV3-1/TRBV3-2
cdr3_aa: CATAGYQNYGYTF
cdr3_nt: TGTGCCACAGCGGGATACCAGAACTATGGCTACACCTTC

d_call: TRBD1
cdr3_length: 15
j_call: TRBJ1-4
v_call: TRBV28
cdr3_aa: CASSSRDRAGEKLFF
cdr3_nt: TGTGCCAGCAGTTCCCGGGACAGGGCGGGTGAAAAACTGTTTTTT

d_call: TRBD2
cdr3_length: 15
j_call: TRBJ2-5
v_call: TRBV19
cdr3_aa: CASSLGVAGQETQYF
cdr3_nt: TGTGCCAGTAGTCTCGGGGTAGCGGGGCAAGAGACCCAGTACTTC

d_call: -
cdr3_length: 16
j_call: TRBJ2-1
v_call: TRBV5-1
cdr3_aa: CASSGLVGGAYNEQFF
cdr3_nt: TGCGCCAGCAGCGGCCTTGTTGGTGGAGCCTACAATGAGCAGTTCTTC

d_call: -
cdr3_length: 15
j_call: TRBJ1-2
v_call: TRBV4-2
cdr3_aa: CASSLLGQAGSGYTF
cdr3_nt: TGTGCCAGCAGCCTGCTGGGGCAGGCGGGAAGTGGCTACACCTTC